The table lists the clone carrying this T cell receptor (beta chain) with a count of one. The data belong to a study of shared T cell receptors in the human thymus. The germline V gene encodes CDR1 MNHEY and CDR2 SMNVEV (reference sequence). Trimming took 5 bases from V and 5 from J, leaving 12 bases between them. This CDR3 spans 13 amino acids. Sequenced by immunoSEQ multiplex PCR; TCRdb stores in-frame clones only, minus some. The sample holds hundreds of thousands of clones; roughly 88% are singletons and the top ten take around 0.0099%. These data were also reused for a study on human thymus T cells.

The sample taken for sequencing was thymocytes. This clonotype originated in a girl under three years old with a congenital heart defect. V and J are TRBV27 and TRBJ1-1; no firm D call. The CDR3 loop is CASSARLTTEAFF. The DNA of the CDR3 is TGTGCCAGCAGTGCTAGATTAACAACTGAAGCTTTCTTT.